The 26 T cell receptor beta chains listed next were all sequenced from one sample in a study of T cells in tumors and immune-related adverse events. Produced via immunoSEQ multiplex PCR; TCRdb's table is partial and in-frame only. Of approximately 11,000 clones in the sample, 85% to 95% were seen once. Sample: lymph node tissue, taken from a patient treated with anti-PD-1 therapy. The receptors derive from a female donor with metastatic renal cell carcinoma.

CDR3 nucleotides: TGTGCCAGCAGTGACAGGGGGCGGGGTGAAGCTTTCTTT. This encodes CASSDRGRGEAFF. The V call is TRBV6-5, the J call TRBJ1-1, with 10 bases fitting TRBD1. V dropped 5 bases and J dropped 7; count of bases not matched to a gene: 4. Germline CDR1 MNHEY, CDR2 SVGAGI. This CDR3 region has 13 residues.

The chain uses TRBV30 and TRBJ1-5; TRBD1 might be the D (5 bases). The V gene lost 1 base and the J gene lost 2 bases, with 12 bases spanning the gap. The germline V gene encodes CDR1 GTSNPN and CDR2 SVGIG (reference sequence). The CDR3 consists of 15 residues. CDR3 DNA sequence: TGTGCCTGGAGTGGATCCGGCAGGGGCAATCAGCCCCAGCATTTT. Amino acids: CAWSGSGRGNQPQHF.

The CDR3 DNA follows: TGTGCCAGTAGTAGTGGCCTTACAGGGGTAGAGACCCAGTACTTC. Its translation: CASSSGLTGVETQYF. V and J are TRBV19 and TRBJ2-5; TRBD1 matches 7 bases. Germline loops: CDR1 LNHDA, CDR2 SQIVND (reference sequence). The V and J ends lost 4 bases and 4 bases, in that order; junction bases with no gene match: 9. The CDR3 contains 15 residues.

The chain couples TRBV11-2 to TRBJ2-3; the match to TRBD2 covers 9 bases. Germline CDR1 reads SGHAT; CDR2 reads FQNNGV. The length of the CDR3 is 15 residues. The trim removed 5 bases at V and 1 base at J, leaving 4 bases unmatched. Here the CDR3 reads CASSPWTSGTDTQYF. DNA of the CDR3: TGTGCCAGCAGCCCCTGGACTAGCGGCACAGATACGCAGTATTTT.

The rearrangement uses TRBV5-1 and TRBJ2-1; 11 positions match TRBD2. The germline V gene has CDR1 SGHRS and CDR2 YFSETQ. J lost 8 bases, V lost 4 bases, and 14 bases had no gene match. This CDR3 has 17 amino acids. Here the CDR3 reads CASSRGRASGGTDEQFF. DNA of the CDR3: TGCGCCAGCAGCCGAGGCCGGGCTAGCGGGGGGACGGATGAGCAGTTCTTC.

The chain is built from TRBV13 and TRBJ2-5; no clear D gene. Germline-derived CDR1 and CDR2 are PRHDT and FYEKMQ (reference sequence). V lost 4 bases and J 1 base, leaving 10 bases between the germline ends. The CDR3 covers 14 residues. The CDR3 sequence is CASSSTDGQETQYF. The CDR3 nucleotides read TGTGCCAGCAGCTCGACGGACGGCCAAGAGACCCAGTACTTC.

This clone was seen once. The V call is TRBV5-1, the J call TRBJ2-2; perhaps TRBD2 as D (6 bases). V gave up 6 bases and J gave up 0 bases, with 9 bases separating them. The germline V gene encodes CDR1 SGHRS and CDR2 YFSETQ. The CDR3 length is 14 residues. CDR3 sequence: CASNGGSNTGELFF. CDR3 bases: TGCGCCAGCAACGGGGGATCGAACACCGGGGAGCTGTTTTTT.

The CDR3, as DNA: TGTGCCAGCTCACCAAAAGAGACCCAGTACTTC. Translating gives CASSPKETQYF. The rearrangement links TRBV18 to TRBJ2-5; D not certain. The CDR3 covers 11 residues. Trimming cost V 2 bases and J 3 bases, with 1 base left between them. Germline CDR1 is KGHSH and CDR2 is LQKENI. The full variable domain, rest sourced from reference TRBV18 and TRBJ2-5, is NAGVMQNPRHLVRRRGQEARLRCSPMKGHSHVYWYRQLPEEGLKFMVYLQKENIIDESGMPKERFSAEFPKEGPSILRIQQVVRGDSAAYFCASSPKETQYFGPGTRLLVL.

This chain uses TRBV4-1 with TRBJ2-1; D tentatively fits TRBD1 or TRBD2 (6 bases each). The germline V and J ends were trimmed by 0 bases and 6 bases, with 24 bases remaining between them. The CDR3 has 19 residues. The germline CDR1 and CDR2 sequences are MGHRA and YSYEKL. CDR3 DNA sequence: TGCGCCAGCAGCCAAGAACCCCCCCGGGGGCCCCTCGATCCCAATGAGCAGTTCTTC. Protein sequence: CASSQEPPRGPLDPNEQFF.

This chain joins TRBV11-2 and TRBJ2-6, with D unclear. The germline V and J ends were trimmed by 0 bases and 0 bases, with 6 bases remaining between them. CDR1 and CDR2 (germline): SGHAT, FQNNGV. The CDR3 spans 16 residues. CDR3 loop: CASSLEGNSGANVLTF. The CDR3 DNA is TGTGCCAGCAGCTTAGAGGGCAACTCTGGGGCCAACGTCCTGACTTTC.

This chain joins TRBV7-2 and TRBJ2-3; D call uncertain. Trimming removed 1 base from V and 2 bases from J, with 7 bases in between. CDR3 size: 14 residues. The V gene's germline CDR1 is SGHTA and CDR2 FQGNSA. Here the CDR3 reads CASSLGSHTDTQYF. In nucleotides, the CDR3 is TGTGCCAGCAGCTTAGGGTCGCACACAGATACGCAGTATTTT.

This rearrangement joins TRBV10-3 to TRBJ2-3, with TRBD2 matching 8 bases. CDR1 and CDR2 (germline): ENHRY, SYGVKD. With 8 bases clipped from V and 0 bases from J, the junction kept 10 bases outside the gene matches. This CDR3 contains 16 residues. The CDR3 bases are TGTGCCATCGGGGGGCCACTAGCGGATAGCACAGATACGCAGTATTTT. Translated, it gives CAIGGPLADSTDTQYF.

The chain uses TRBV18 and TRBJ2-3; 10 bases fit TRBD2. The germline V gene encodes CDR1 KGHSH and CDR2 LQKENI. After removal of 3 bases from V and 2 bases from J, the junction contained 5 bases not matched to a gene. The CDR3 sequence is 16 residues long. CDR3 amino acids: CASSPWTSGNTDTQYF. CDR3 bases: TGTGCCAGCTCACCCTGGACTAGCGGTAACACAGATACGCAGTATTTT.

V and J are TRBV6-5 and TRBJ1-5; D gene unclear. Trimming left V 6 bases short and J 0 bases short, with 12 bases between. This CDR3 region has 15 residues. Germline lookup yields CDR1 MNHEY and CDR2 SVGAGI. CDR3 sequence reads: CASSADFDSNQPQHF. The CDR3 DNA reads TGTGCCAGCAGCGCCGACTTTGATAGCAATCAGCCCCAGCATTTT.

V is TRBV6-5 and J is TRBJ2-7; maybe TRBD2 (6 bases). The V end lost 0 bases, the J end lost 1 base, and 13 bases lay between the germline ends. CDR3 length: 16 residues. Germline CDR1 reads MNHEY; CDR2 reads SVGAGI. CDR3 protein: CASSYSEGGGSYEQYF. For the CDR3, the DNA is TGTGCCAGCAGTTACTCGGAGGGAGGTGGGTCCTACGAGCAGTACTTC.

V usage is TRBV5-1 and J usage is TRBJ2-3; D tentatively fits TRBD1 or TRBD2 (6 bases each). Trimming cost V 2 bases and J 0 bases, with 13 bases left between them. The CDR3 runs 16 residues. CDR1 and CDR2 from the germline V gene are SGHRS and YFSETQ. The CDR3 protein is CASSFGGPTSTDTQYF. In DNA form, the CDR3 reads TGCGCCAGCAGCTTTGGGGGGCCGACTAGCACAGATACGCAGTATTTT.

The chain links TRBV20-1 to TRBJ2-1; 8 bases agree with TRBD1. The CDR3 contains 11 residues. Germline CDR1 is DFQATT and CDR2 is SNEGSKA (reference sequence). Trimming cost V 8 bases and J 10 bases; bases outside gene matches: 7. The CDR3 bases are TGCAGTCACAGGGGGGTAGGGGAGCAGTTCTTC. It codes for CSHRGVGEQFF.

V and J are TRBV18 and TRBJ2-7; D may be TRBD2 (5 bases). The CDR3 is 14 residues long. In germline, CDR1 is KGHSH, CDR2 LQKENI. Trimming stripped 2 bases from V and 3 bases from J, with 11 bases between. The CDR3 here is CASSPGLAVYEQYF. CDR3 coding DNA: TGTGCCAGCTCACCAGGGCTAGCTGTCTACGAGCAGTACTTC.

The chain uses TRBV10-1 and TRBJ1-2, with 9 bases fitting TRBD1. J was trimmed by 8 bases and V by 6 bases; bases with no gene match: 7. CDR3 length: 13 residues. CDR1 and CDR2 from the germline V gene are WNHNN and SYGVQD (reference sequence). The CDR3 DNA reads TGCGCCAGCAGCCCCGGGACAGGGAGCGGCTACACCTTC. Its translation is CASSPGTGSGYTF.

The chain has TRBV4-2 and TRBJ2-1; 7 nucleotides agree with TRBD2. The CDR3 runs to 15 residues. Germline loops: CDR1 LGHNA, CDR2 YNFKEQ. Unmatched junction bases numbered 7, after V lost 4 bases and J lost 4 bases. The chain's CDR3 is CASSPRLAGYNEQFF. DNA of the CDR3: TGTGCCAGCAGCCCTCGACTAGCTGGATACAATGAGCAGTTCTTC.

The rearrangement links TRBV12-5 to TRBJ1-5; D ambiguous. V was trimmed by 5 bases and J by 4 bases, leaving 9 bases between them. The CDR3 loop spans 13 amino acids. CDR1 LGHNT and CDR2 FRNRAP come from the germline V gene. The DNA of the CDR3 is TGTGCTAGTGGTACAGAAGGTAATCAGCCCCAGCATTTT. It yields the protein CASGTEGNQPQHF.

V and J are TRBV2 and TRBJ2-5; TRBD2 aligns across 11 bases. This CDR3 is 15 amino acids long. V was pared by 7 bases and J by 4 bases, with 8 bases of the junction left unmatched. Germline V gene data show CDR1 as SNHLY and CDR2 as FYNNEI. As DNA, the CDR3 is TGTGCCAGCATGAGACTAGCGGGGTCTGTAGAGACCCAGTACTTC. It translates to CASMRLAGSVETQYF.

V is TRBV27 and J is TRBJ2-7; 9 bases fit TRBD2. The CDR3 extends over 14 amino acids. Germline loops: CDR1 MNHEY, CDR2 SMNVEV (reference sequence). J was trimmed by 0 bases and V by 9 bases; bases with no gene match: 6. The CDR3 bases are TGTGCCAGTTCGACTAGCGGAAGCTCCTACGAGCAGTACTTC. The encoded protein is CASSTSGSSYEQYF.

This chain links TRBV7-8 with TRBJ2-2; unclear D gene. CDR3 length: 15 amino acids. V lost 5 bases, J lost 0 bases, and 10 bases lay in between. Germline V gene data show CDR1 as SGHVS and CDR2 as FQNEAQ. Here the CDR3 reads CASSPQPSNTGELFF. CDR3 nucleotides: TGTGCCAGCAGCCCCCAACCTTCGAACACCGGGGAGCTGTTTTTT.

Details on this clone: The junction differs from germline at one of its ends, possibly a read error. The rearrangement uses TRBV15 and TRBJ1-4, with D unclear. Looked up from germline, CDR1 is LNHNV and CDR2 is YYDKDF (reference sequence). This CDR3 is built from 17 residues. The CDR3, as DNA: TGTGCCACCAGCAGAGATAGAGTGGCTTCAACTTATGAAAAACTGTTTTTT. It is translated as CATSRDRVASTYEKLFF.

The chain is built from TRBV14 and TRBJ2-7; D might be TRBD1 (7 bases). Trimming took 5 bases from V and 3 from J, leaving 23 bases between them. This CDR3 comprises 17 residues. CDR1 is SGHDN, CDR2 FVKESK, per germline. The CDR3 region is CASSFSRGGTVLYEQYF. CDR3 sequence (DNA): TGTGCCAGCAGCTTCTCCCGGGGCGGGACAGTCCTCTACGAGCAGTACTTC.